This T cell receptor (beta chain) appears in the sequencing data of a study of human T cells and chemical hapten exposure. Germline assignment: CDR1 DFQATT and CDR2 SNEGSKA (reference sequence). After removal of 1 base from V and 5 bases from J, the junction contained 11 bases not matched to a gene. CDR3 length equals 15 residues. TCRdb processed the RACE reads anew with MiXCR; each CDR3 protein has one entry. This table has 75,000 to 100,000 distinct CDR3 sequences, roughly 8% appearing once. Stated time point: healthy volunteer bleed at 2 weeks. The total RNA was obtained from whole blood that was not fractionated.

What was sequenced was whole blood. The gene calls are TRBV20-1 and TRBJ2-7; 7 bases are shared with TRBD1. The receptor was derived from a female donor in good health. Some clones in this sample may be carry-over from other donors' samples. Here the CDR3 reads CSARGGTGERNEQYF. The CDR3 nucleotides are TGCAGTGCTAGAGGCGGAACAGGGGAGAGGAACGAGCAGTACTTC.